This T cell receptor (beta chain) originates from a study of cytomegalovirus exposure and HLA in healthy donors. Study-wide points: Reportedly, diagnosis of cytomegalovirus status by the classifier showed high specificity and sensitivity. Cytomegalovirus-associated status was assigned to some 160 TCR beta chains.

Germline-derived CDR1 and CDR2 are GTSNPN and SVGIG (reference sequence). CDR3 size: 17 residues. V lost 0 bases and J lost 3; bases outside the gene matches: 8. TCRdb keeps only in-frame clones here, not all; method: immunoSEQ multiplex PCR. The table lists about 330,000 clones, about nine tenths of them singletons. Notes on this clone: Its antigen is not identified.

The sequencing sample was made of PBMCs. This sequence originates from a woman aged 18-35 years in good health and CMV-seronegative. The chain has TRBV30 and TRBJ2-2, with 9 bases aligning to TRBD2. CDR3 bases: TGTGCCTGGAGTGTAAATTTGCTAGCGGGACACACCGGGGAGCTGTTTTTT. It yields the protein CAWSVNLLAGHTGELFF. Drawing the rest from reference TRBV30 and TRBJ2-2, the complete variable domain is SQTIHQWPATLVQPVGSPLSLECTVEGTSNPNLYWYRQAAGRGLQLLFYSVGIGQISSEVPQNLSASRPQDRQFILSSKKLLLSDSGFYLCAWSVNLLAGHTGELFFGEGSRLTVL.